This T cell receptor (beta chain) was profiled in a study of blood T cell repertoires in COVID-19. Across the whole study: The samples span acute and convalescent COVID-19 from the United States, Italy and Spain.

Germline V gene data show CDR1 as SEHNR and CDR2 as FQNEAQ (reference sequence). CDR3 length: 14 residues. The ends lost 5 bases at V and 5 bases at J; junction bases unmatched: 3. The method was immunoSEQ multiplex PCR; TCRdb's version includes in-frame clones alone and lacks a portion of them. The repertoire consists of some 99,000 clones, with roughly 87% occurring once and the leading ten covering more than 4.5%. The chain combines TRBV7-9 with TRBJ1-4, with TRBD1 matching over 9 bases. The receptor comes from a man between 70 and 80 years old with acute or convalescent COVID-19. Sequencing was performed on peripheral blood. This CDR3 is CASSLGQGNEKLFF. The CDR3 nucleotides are TGTGCCAGCAGCCTGGGACAGGGAAATGAAAAACTGTTTTTT.